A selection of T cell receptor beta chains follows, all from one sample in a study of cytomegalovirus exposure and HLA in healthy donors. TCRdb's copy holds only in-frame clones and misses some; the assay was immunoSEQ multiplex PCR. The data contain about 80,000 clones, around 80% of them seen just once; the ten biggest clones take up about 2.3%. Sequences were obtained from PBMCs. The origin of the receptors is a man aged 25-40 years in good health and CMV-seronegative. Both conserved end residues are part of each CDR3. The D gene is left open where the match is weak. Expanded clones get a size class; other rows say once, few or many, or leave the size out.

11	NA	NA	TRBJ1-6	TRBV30	CAWDNNSPLHF	TGTGCCTGGGACAATAATTCACCCCTCCACTTT
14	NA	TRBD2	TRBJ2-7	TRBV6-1	CASSVAGDYYEQYF	TGTGCCAGCAGCGTGGCGGGGGACTACTACGAGCAGTACTTC
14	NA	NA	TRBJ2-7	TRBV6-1	CASSELRQNYEQYF	TGTGCCAGCAGTGAACTGCGGCAGAACTACGAGCAGTACTTC
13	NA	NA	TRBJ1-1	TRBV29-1	CSVVRVLGTEAFF	TGCAGCGTTGTCAGGGTTTTAGGCACTGAAGCTTTCTTT
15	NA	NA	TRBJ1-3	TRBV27	CASSSRLSSGNTIYF	TGTGCCAGCTCTTCTCGACTTAGCTCTGGAAACACCATATATTTT
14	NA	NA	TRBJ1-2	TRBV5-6	CASTRTRRDYGYTF	TGTGCCAGCACCCGAACTCGGAGAGACTATGGCTACACCTTC
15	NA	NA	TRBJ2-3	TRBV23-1	CASRSKGLATDTQYF	TGCGCCAGCAGATCTAAAGGGCTAGCAACAGATACGCAGTATTTT
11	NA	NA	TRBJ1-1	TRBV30	CAWRETSEAFF	TGTGCCTGGAGAGAGACATCTGAAGCTTTCTTT
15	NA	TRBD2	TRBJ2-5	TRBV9	CASSALAGVLETQYF	TGTGCCAGCAGCGCGCTAGCGGGAGTTCTGGAGACCCAGTACTTC
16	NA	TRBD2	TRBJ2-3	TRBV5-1	CASSLVGGGTTDTQYF	TGCGCCAGCAGCTTGGTCGGCGGGGGGACAACAGATACGCAGTATTTT
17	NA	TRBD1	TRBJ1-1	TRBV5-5	CASSLSLLQGLNTEAFF	TGTGCCAGCAGCCTCTCCTTATTACAGGGGTTGAACACTGAAGCTTTCTTT
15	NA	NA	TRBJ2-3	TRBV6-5	CASSYSPWATDTQYF	TGTGCCAGCAGTTACTCGCCTTGGGCCACAGATACGCAGTATTTT
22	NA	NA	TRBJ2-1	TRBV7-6	CASSPWSPGDEPRDSEGDEQFF	TGTGCCAGCAGCCCATGGAGCCCGGGAGACGAACCGCGGGATTCGGAGGGCGATGAGCAGTTCTTC
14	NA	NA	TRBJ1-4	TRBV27	CASRGDGRWEKLFF	TGTGCCAGCAGGGGAGATGGGCGATGGGAAAAACTGTTTTTT
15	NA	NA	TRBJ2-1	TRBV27	CASSHGIGTFNEQFF	TGTGCCAGCTCCCACGGGATAGGGACATTCAATGAGCAGTTCTTC
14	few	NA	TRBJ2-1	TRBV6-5	CASSYLGAYNEQFF	TGTGCCAGCAGTTACTTAGGAGCCTACAATGAGCAGTTCTTC
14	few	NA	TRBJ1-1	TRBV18	CASSQDSKNTEAFF	TGTGCCAGCTCACAAGACAGCAAGAACACTGAAGCTTTCTTT
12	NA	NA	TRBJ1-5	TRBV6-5	CASSPPSGPRHF	TGTGCCAGCAGCCCTCCTTCAGGGCCCCGGCATTTT
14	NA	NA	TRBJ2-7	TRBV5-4	CASSAELLGGEQYF	TGTGCCAGCAGCGCGGAACTACTAGGGGGCGAGCAGTACTTC
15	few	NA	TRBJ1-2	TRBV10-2	CASSDAVGLAVGYTF	TGCGCCAGCAGCGATGCCGTCGGATTAGCGGTTGGCTACACCTTC
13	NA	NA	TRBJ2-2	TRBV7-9	CASSSDNTGELFF	TGTGCCAGCAGCTCAGATAACACCGGGGAGCTGTTTTTT
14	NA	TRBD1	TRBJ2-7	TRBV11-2	CASSSRQGSYEQYF	TGTGCCAGCAGCTCACGACAGGGGAGCTACGAGCAGTACTTC
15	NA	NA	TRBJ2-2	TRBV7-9	CASSPRGHSTGELFF	TGTGCCAGCAGCCCACGGGGACACTCCACCGGGGAGCTGTTTTTT
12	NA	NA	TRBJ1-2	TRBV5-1	CASSLGDYGYTF	TGCGCCAGCAGCTTGGGAGACTATGGCTACACCTTC
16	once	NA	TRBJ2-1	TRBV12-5	CASGLFSGHLSNEQFF	TGTGCTAGTGGTTTGTTTTCCGGACACCTTTCAAATGAGCAGTTCTTC